A few counts support the clone carrying this T cell receptor beta chain. Its antigen is currently unknown. One end of the junction is discordant with germline, which a read error may explain. The sample originates from a study of T cells in Graves' hyperthyroidism and ophthalmopathy. Overall study findings and caveats: Peripheral blood also featured most of the thyroid clonotypes expanded above 0.001. A model of 13 V-J pairs discriminated ophthalmopathy from stable hyperthyroidism.

From RNA transcripts, TCR beta CDR3 regions were amplified. In the first-round RT-PCR of the TCR CDR3, the HTBI primer set was used. TCRdb reprocessed the multiplex PCR reads via MiXCR and lists one record per CDR3 protein. The sample lists some 250,000 distinct CDR3 sequences; 13% to 15% were seen once. Any symptoms of ophthalmopathy came after the first hyperthyroidism diagnosis, from which the blood sample dates. CDR3 length: 13 residues. Germline V gene data show CDR1 as SGHTA and CDR2 as FQGNSA. J is TRBJ1-5 and V is TRBV7-2; the D is unclear. The sample taken for sequencing was blood. The sequence came from a woman in her 40s with Graves' hyperthyroidism that later progressed to Graves' ophthalmopathy. The CDR3 nucleotides are TGTGCCAACAGCTTAGCAATTGGGAGGCCCCAGCATTTT. It is translated as CANSLAIGRPQHF.